This entry lists 9 T cell receptor beta chains sequenced from one sample in a study of blood T cell repertoires in COVID-19. Clones were read by immunoSEQ multiplex PCR, and TCRdb kept only the in-frame ones, dropping some. Here the sample spans tens of thousands of clones, approximately 90% being singletons. What was sequenced was peripheral blood. These receptors were obtained from a man between 65 and 79 years old with active or convalescent COVID-19.

The CDR3: CASSRPTGTNEKLFF. The CDR3 region has the DNA TGTGCCAGCAGCCGCCCGACAGGGACTAATGAAAAACTGTTTTTT. The chain combines TRBV3-1 (or the pseudogene TRBV3-2) with TRBJ1-4; 7 bases fit TRBD1. Germline loops: CDR1 LGHDT, CDR2 YNNKEL (reference sequence). The length of the CDR3 is 15 residues. Trimming at V came to 4 bases and at J to 2 bases, leaving 4 bases not matched to a gene.

V and J are TRBV6-1 and TRBJ2-7; 13 bases fit TRBD2. The V gene end was trimmed by 4 bases and the J gene end by 5 bases; junction bases not matched to a gene: 8. CDR1 MNHNS and CDR2 SASEGT come from the germline V gene. This CDR3 is built from 16 residues. In DNA, the CDR3 is TGTGCCAGCAGTGTAGGACTAGCGGGAGTATTGCACGAGCAGTACTTC. Translation: CASSVGLAGVLHEQYF.

This clone came up once. The chain combines TRBV20-1 with TRBJ2-1; TRBD2 is a possible D gene (6 bases). V was trimmed by 3 bases and J by 0 bases, leaving 12 bases between them. The CDR3 runs to 15 residues. Germline assignment: CDR1 DFQATT and CDR2 SNEGSKA (reference sequence). The CDR3 region has the DNA TGCAGTGCTAGTTCCCGGGGGATCTCCTACAATGAGCAGTTCTTC. This translates into CSASSRGISYNEQFF.

This chain joins TRBV6-6 and TRBJ2-7; 10 nucleotides agree with TRBD2. J lost 4 bases, V lost 6 bases, and 9 bases had no gene match. Germline CDR1 and CDR2: MNHNY and SVGAGI (reference sequence). The CDR3 sequence is 15 residues long. The CDR3 spells CASSKREGHGYEQYF. Here the CDR3 DNA reads TGTGCCAGCAGCAAGCGGGAGGGCCATGGGTACGAGCAGTACTTC.

The chain has TRBV3-1 (or the pseudogene TRBV3-2) and TRBJ2-3, with TRBD1 as a possible D gene (6 bases). This CDR3 contains 15 residues. CDR1 and CDR2 (germline): LGHDT, YNNKEL (reference sequence). Trimming took off 2 bases at V and 3 bases at J, with 12 bases between the two ends. The CDR3 sequence is CASSQMGAGTDTQYF. The CDR3 bases are TGTGCCAGCAGCCAAATGGGGGCCGGGACAGATACGCAGTATTTT.

This clone was recorded once. The gene calls are TRBV6-6 and TRBJ2-3; the match to TRBD2 covers 10 bases. The germline V gene encodes CDR1 MNHNY and CDR2 SVGAGI (reference sequence). The CDR3 is made up of 15 amino acids. V lost 2 bases to trimming and J lost 6 bases; unmatched junction nucleotides: 5. CDR3 sequence (DNA): TGTGCCAGCAGTTACGCTAGCGGGAGCGGCGATACGCAGTATTTT. Residues: CASSYASGSGDTQYF.

V is TRBV7-9 and J is TRBJ1-1, with TRBD1 matching over 7 bases. The germline gives CDR1 SEHNR, CDR2 FQNEAQ (reference sequence). V trimming: 6 bases; J trimming: 10 bases; junction bases outside the gene matches: 8. This CDR3 is 12 amino acids long. The CDR3 loop is CASSFDRVLAFF. CDR3 nucleotides: TGTGCCAGCAGTTTTGACAGGGTGTTAGCTTTCTTT.

This rearrangement joins TRBV28 to TRBJ1-1, with 8 positions matching TRBD1. V lost 6 bases to trimming and J lost 4 bases; unmatched junction nucleotides: 7. CDR3 size: 14 residues. Looked up from germline, CDR1 is MDHEN and CDR2 is SYDVKM. The DNA of the CDR3 is TGTGCCAGCAGGCCAGGACAGGGTGTCACTGAAGCTTTCTTT. It translates to CASRPGQGVTEAFF.

This clone was seen only a few times. The rearrangement links TRBV12-3 or TRBV12-4 to TRBJ2-7; D not certain. This CDR3 region has 11 residues. Trimming pared 6 bases from V and 3 bases from J, leaving 6 bases between. The CDR3 region has the DNA TGTGCCAGCAGCAGGTTCTACGAGCAGTACTTC. This sequence encodes CASSRFYEQYF.